These T cell receptor beta chains were read from a single sample in a study of human T cells and chemical hapten exposure. TCRdb redid the calling of the RACE reads with MiXCR, one entry per CDR3 protein. The table has around 110,000 distinct CDR3 sequences, 9% to 14% seen once; the top ten hold over 1.1%. The sample was whole blood, taken in connection with sensitization to the hapten diphenylcyclopropenone (DPC). The source of these receptors is a woman between 50 and 59 years old with alopecia areata. Some clones in this sample may be carry-over from other donors' samples. The CDR3 runs from the conserved cysteine through the conserved F or W. The order of the fields is D gene, V gene, J gene, clone size, CDR3 DNA, CDR3 protein. The D gene is left open where the match is weak. A row's size may be missing; if present it is once, few, many or a size class.

>.|TRBV12-3/TRBV12-4|TRBJ1-1|.
TGTGCCAGCAGTTTAGAGGGAGGTGGGGACACTGAAGCTTTCTTT
CASSLEGGGDTEAFF
>TRBD2|TRBV5-1|TRBJ2-1|.
TGCGCCTTAAATCCTAGCGGGAGCTCCTACAATGAGCAGTTCTTC
CALNPSGSSYNEQFF
>.|TRBV13|TRBJ2-6|.
TGTGCCAGCAGCTTAGGCCCAGGGACGTCTGGGGCCAACGTCCTGACTTTC
CASSLGPGTSGANVLTF
>.|TRBV7-9|TRBJ2-1|.
TGTGCCAGCAGCCTCAAGCCTGAGCAGTTCTTC
CASSLKPEQFF
>.|TRBV20-1|TRBJ1-1|.
TGCAGTGCTAGCCCCCGAATCGGTAACTTGAACACTGAAGCTTTCTTT
CSASPRIGNLNTEAFF
>TRBD1|TRBV5-1|TRBJ1-1|.
TGCGCCAGCAGCTCGGGACAGAAAACTGAAGCTTTCTTT
CASSSGQKTEAFF
>.|TRBV29-1|TRBJ1-1|.
TGCAGCGTTGAGGAGGGAATGAACACTGAAGCTTTCTTT
CSVEEGMNTEAFF
>.|TRBV7-7|TRBJ2-2|many
TGTGCCAGCAGCTCTACCAAGGCCGGGGAGCTGTTTTTT
CASSSTKAGELFF
>.|TRBV18|TRBJ2-6|few
TGTGCCAGCTCACCACTTGTTTTGACTGTCCCTGGGGCCAACGTCCTGACTTTC
CASSPLVLTVPGANVLTF
>.|TRBV20-1|TRBJ2-7|.
TGCAGTGCTAGGGGGGATACCTACGAGCAGTACTTC
CSARGDTYEQYF
>TRBD2|TRBV19|TRBJ2-7|many
TGTGCCAGTAGTTTCAGCGGGGGCTTCTACGAGCAGTACTTC
CASSFSGGFYEQYF
>TRBD1|TRBV5-5|TRBJ2-3|many
TGTGCCAGCAGCTTGGGGCAGGGGGCACAAGATACGCAGTATTTT
CASSLGQGAQDTQYF
>TRBD1|TRBV10-1|TRBJ2-1|.
TGCGCCATCCACAGGGGGCGGTCCTACAATGAGCAGTTCTTC
CAIHRGRSYNEQFF
>TRBD1|TRBV4-1|TRBJ1-2|.
TGCGCCAGCAGCCAAGGACAGGGGGAAATCTATGGCTACACCTTC
CASSQGQGEIYGYTF
>.|TRBV7-6|TRBJ2-1|many
TGTGCCAGCAGCTTATTAGGGGGAGGGCCTTCCTACAATGAGCAGTTCTTC
CASSLLGGGPSYNEQFF
>TRBD2|TRBV6-2/TRBV6-3|TRBJ2-3|.
TGTGCCAGCAGTTACCACCAAGCGGGGGGCCCTACAGATACGCAGTATTTT
CASSYHQAGGPTDTQYF
>.|TRBV28|TRBJ2-5|few
TGTGCCAGCAGTTTAGGGGGCAGGTTCGGAGAGACCCAGTACTTC
CASSLGGRFGETQYF
>TRBD1|TRBV12-3/TRBV12-4|TRBJ1-5|many
TGTGCCAGCGGCCGGGACAGAGGAGGGCATCAGCCCCAGCATTTT
CASGRDRGGHQPQHF
>.|TRBV6-2/TRBV6-3|TRBJ1-1|.
TGTGCCAGCAGTTACCGCGGCAGTGAAGCTTTCTTT
CASSYRGSEAFF
>.|TRBV12-3/TRBV12-4|TRBJ2-3|many
TGTGCCAGCAGCCCCCTAAATACGCAGTATTTT
CASSPLNTQYF
>.|TRBV29-1|TRBJ1-1|.
TGCAGCGCATACACGTTCATGAACACTGAAGCTTTCTTT
CSAYTFMNTEAFF
>.|TRBV5-1|TRBJ2-1|.
TGCGCCAGCAGCCCGGAACCCTTACGAAGGGCCTCCTACAATGAGCAGTTCTTC
CASSPEPLRRASYNEQFF
>.|TRBV7-9|TRBJ1-2|many
TGTGCCAGCAGCTTAGCGGGAATGGGCGGAGGCTACACCTTC
CASSLAGMGGGYTF
>.|TRBV7-6|TRBJ2-3|few
TGTGCCAGCAGGGAAGGGGCCGGGGATACGCAGTATTTT
CASREGAGDTQYF
>TRBD2|TRBV2|TRBJ2-7|.
TGTGCCAGCAGTGAAGTCGGGACTAGAGAGTTCGAGCAGTACTTC
CASSEVGTREFEQYF
>.|TRBV7-9|TRBJ1-4|many
TGTGCCAGCAGCTTTGACCCCTTCCGCGCAGGCGCAAAGAATGAAAAACTGTTTTTT
CASSFDPFRAGAKNEKLFF
>TRBD2|TRBV29-1|TRBJ2-3|.
TGCAGCGTTAATGGAGCGGGGAACACAGATACGCAGTATTTT
CSVNGAGNTDTQYF
>.|TRBV20-1|TRBJ1-5|few
TGCAGTGCTGGTCGTGGGGGGGCTAGAAGCAATCAGCCCCAGCATTTT
CSAGRGGARSNQPQHF
>TRBD2|TRBV18|TRBJ2-3|.
TGTGCCAGCTCACCAGGTCGGCGGGAGCTCACAGATACGCAGTATTTT
CASSPGRRELTDTQYF
>.|TRBV28|TRBJ1-6|.
TGTGCCACCACAGGGATTCAGGGTAATTCACCCCTCCACTTT
CATTGIQGNSPLHF
>.|TRBV28|TRBJ1-1|few
TGTGCCAGCAGTGACTACCAGGGGAAATCTGAAGCTTTCTTT
CASSDYQGKSEAFF
>.|TRBV18|TRBJ1-1|.
TGTGCCAGCTCACGACAGGACTATGAAGCTTTCTTT
CASSRQDYEAFF
>.|TRBV29-1|TRBJ1-1|few
TGCAGCGTTGAAGGCGGGACTGGGAACACTGAAGCTTTCTTT
CSVEGGTGNTEAFF
>.|TRBV11-2|TRBJ2-5|few
TGTGCCAGCACCCGCCGAGGGGACCTCAGTCAAGAGACCCAGTACTTC
CASTRRGDLSQETQYF
>TRBD1|TRBV12-3/TRBV12-4|TRBJ1-6|few
TGTGCCAGCAGCTCCGGTCAGGGGGATTCACCCCTCCACTTT
CASSSGQGDSPLHF
>TRBD2|TRBV6-5|TRBJ2-1|few
TGTGCCAGCAGTTACGTGACTAGCCCCCGGGTTGAGCAGTTCTTC
CASSYVTSPRVEQFF
>.|TRBV18|TRBJ1-3|many
TGTGCCAGCTCACCCCTCCGATCGGGGAGCTCTGGAAACACCATATATTTT
CASSPLRSGSSGNTIYF
>TRBD1|TRBV6-6|TRBJ1-5|few
TGTGCCAGCAGTATGAACAGGGGCCGTCAGCCCCAGCATTTT
CASSMNRGRQPQHF
>.|TRBV7-2|TRBJ1-5|many
TGTGCCAGCAGCTTAGAGCCTGCACGGGATCAGCCCCAGCATTTT
CASSLEPARDQPQHF
>.|TRBV29-1|TRBJ2-6|few
TGCAGCGTCGTGGGTCCATCTGGGGCCAACGTCCTGACTTTC
CSVVGPSGANVLTF
>TRBD2|TRBV5-5|TRBJ2-1|many
TGTGCCAGCAGCCAAGACCCAGGGACTAGGAATGAGCAGTTCTTC
CASSQDPGTRNEQFF
>.|TRBV19|TRBJ1-5|many
TGTGCCAGTAGTACCAGCAATCAGCCCCAGCATTTT
CASSTSNQPQHF
>.|TRBV21-1|TRBJ1-5|few
TGTGCCAGCAGCAAGTGGTCAGGGTGCTGTGGGAGCAATCAGCCCCAGCATTTT
CASSKWSGCCGSNQPQHF
>TRBD1|TRBV20-1|TRBJ2-7|many
TGCAGTGCTAGGACAGGGATGAGGAACTACGAGCAGTACTTC
CSARTGMRNYEQYF
>.|TRBV21-1|TRBJ1-5|few
TGTGCCAGCAACGCAGGCGGGACCCAAAAGAGGCAGCCCCAGCATTTT
CASNAGGTQKRQPQHF
>TRBD1|TRBV20-1|TRBJ2-7|many
TGCAGTGCCAGGGACAGGGGGCTCCGGGAGCAGTACTTC
CSARDRGLREQYF
>.|TRBV2|TRBJ1-6|.
TGTGCCACCGCACGGGTTGCAGATTCACCCCTCCACTTT
CATARVADSPLHF
>.|TRBV29-1|TRBJ1-5|many
TGCAGCGTTGCAGATGGGTTCTTGGGCAATCAGCCCCAGCATTTT
CSVADGFLGNQPQHF
>.|TRBV7-9|TRBJ1-1|few
TGTGCCAGCAGCCCTCCTGGCGGACAGCGGACAATGAACACTGAAGCTTTCTTT
CASSPPGGQRTMNTEAFF
>.|TRBV6-5|TRBJ2-7|few
TGTGCCAGCAGCCCCCGCCGGCCGGGGACAACTACCTACGAGCAGTACTTC
CASSPRRPGTTTYEQYF
>.|TRBV28|TRBJ1-1|.
TGTGCCATCGCCCGGGGTGAAGCTTTCTTT
CAIARGEAFF
>.|TRBV29-1|TRBJ2-4|many
TGCAGCGTGCGACGGGGGTCCCAAAACATTCAGTACTTC
CSVRRGSQNIQYF
>TRBD2|TRBV28|TRBJ2-7|.
TGTGCCAGCAGTTTAGAGCGGGGGTGGTCCTACGAGCAGTACTTC
CASSLERGWSYEQYF
>.|TRBV12-3/TRBV12-4|TRBJ1-5|few
TGTGCCAGCAGTGGACAGCGAAATCAGCCCCAGCATTTT
CASSGQRNQPQHF
>TRBD1|TRBV29-1|TRBJ2-7|few
TGCAGCGCTACCGGGACAGGCAGTGTCGAGCAGTACTTC
CSATGTGSVEQYF
>.|TRBV12-3/TRBV12-4|TRBJ2-7|.
TGTGCCAGCACCAAAACGGTGGGTGACGAGCAGTACTTC
CASTKTVGDEQYF
>.|TRBV7-2|TRBJ1-5|few
TGTGCCAGCAGCTTAGGAGGGACGACTAATCAGCCCCAGCATTTT
CASSLGGTTNQPQHF
>.|TRBV10-3|TRBJ1-2|few
TGTGCCATCAGTGAGGAACAGGGTAACGGCTACACCTTC
CAISEEQGNGYTF
>.|TRBV5-4|TRBJ1-5|.
TGTGCCAGCAGCTTGACAGGACATAGCAATCAGCCCCAGCATTTT
CASSLTGHSNQPQHF